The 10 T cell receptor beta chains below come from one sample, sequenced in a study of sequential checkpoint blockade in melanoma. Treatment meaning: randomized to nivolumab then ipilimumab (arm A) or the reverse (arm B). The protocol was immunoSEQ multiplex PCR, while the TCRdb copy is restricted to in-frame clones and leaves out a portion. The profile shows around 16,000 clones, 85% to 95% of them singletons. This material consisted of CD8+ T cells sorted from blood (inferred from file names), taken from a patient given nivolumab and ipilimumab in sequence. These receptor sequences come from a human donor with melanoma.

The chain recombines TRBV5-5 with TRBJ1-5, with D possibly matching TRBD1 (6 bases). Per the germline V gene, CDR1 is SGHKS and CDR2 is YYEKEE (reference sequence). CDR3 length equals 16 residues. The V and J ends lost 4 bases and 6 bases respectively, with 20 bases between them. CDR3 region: CASSLYFWDNSQPQHF. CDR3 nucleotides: TGTGCCAGCAGCCTCTATTTCTGGGACAACAGTCAGCCCCAGCATTTT.

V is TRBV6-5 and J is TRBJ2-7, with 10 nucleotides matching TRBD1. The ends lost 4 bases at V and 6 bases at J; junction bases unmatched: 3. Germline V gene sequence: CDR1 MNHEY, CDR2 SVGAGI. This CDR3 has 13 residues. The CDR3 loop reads CASSWRTGGEQYV. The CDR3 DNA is TGTGCCAGCAGTTGGCGGACAGGGGGCGAGCAGTACGTC.

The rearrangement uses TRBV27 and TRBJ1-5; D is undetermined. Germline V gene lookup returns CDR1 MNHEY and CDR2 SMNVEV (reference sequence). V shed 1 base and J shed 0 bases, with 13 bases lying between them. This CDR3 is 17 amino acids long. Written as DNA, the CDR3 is TGTGCCAGCAGTTTATATGGGAGCCCTTATAGCAATCAGCCCCAGCATTTT. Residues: CASSLYGSPYSNQPQHF.

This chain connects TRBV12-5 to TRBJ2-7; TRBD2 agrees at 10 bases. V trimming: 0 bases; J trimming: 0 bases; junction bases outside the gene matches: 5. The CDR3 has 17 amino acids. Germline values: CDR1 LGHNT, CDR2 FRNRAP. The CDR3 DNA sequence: TGTGCTAGTGGTTTGGTGACCGGGACTAGCGACTCCTACGAGCAGTACTTC. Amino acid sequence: CASGLVTGTSDSYEQYF.

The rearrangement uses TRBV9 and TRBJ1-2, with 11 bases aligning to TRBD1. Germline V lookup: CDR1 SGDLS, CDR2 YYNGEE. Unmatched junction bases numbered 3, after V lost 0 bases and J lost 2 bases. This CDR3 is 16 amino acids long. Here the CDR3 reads CASSVARDRGNYGYTF. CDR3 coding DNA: TGTGCCAGCAGCGTAGCCCGGGACAGGGGGAACTATGGCTACACCTTC. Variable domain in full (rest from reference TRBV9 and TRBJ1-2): DSGVTQTPKHLITATGQRVTLRCSPRSGDLSVYWYQQSLDQGLQFLIQYYNGEERAKGNILERFSAQQFPDLHSELNLSSLELGDSALYFCASSVARDRGNYGYTFGSGTRLTVV.

The CDR3, as DNA: TGTGCCAGCAGGTCTGAAGCGGGAGCGGCCTACGAGCAGTACTTC. Translation gives CASRSEAGAAYEQYF. The genes are TRBV27 and TRBJ2-7, with 8 bases identical to TRBD2. Per the germline V gene, CDR1 is MNHEY and CDR2 is SMNVEV (reference sequence). This CDR3 contains 15 residues. The trim removed 6 bases at V and 2 bases at J, leaving 9 bases unmatched.

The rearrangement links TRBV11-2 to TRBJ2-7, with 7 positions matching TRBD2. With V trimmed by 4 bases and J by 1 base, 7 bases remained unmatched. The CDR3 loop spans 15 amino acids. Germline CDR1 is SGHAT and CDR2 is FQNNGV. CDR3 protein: CASSSASGPSYEQYF. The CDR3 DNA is TGTGCCAGCAGCTCCGCTAGCGGCCCTTCCTACGAGCAGTACTTC.

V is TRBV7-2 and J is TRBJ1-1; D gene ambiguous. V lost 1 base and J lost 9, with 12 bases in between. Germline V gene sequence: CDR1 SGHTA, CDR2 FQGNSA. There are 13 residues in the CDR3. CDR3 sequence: CASSLDSLKKAFF. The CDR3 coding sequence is TGTGCCAGCAGCTTAGACTCCCTGAAAAAAGCTTTCTTT.

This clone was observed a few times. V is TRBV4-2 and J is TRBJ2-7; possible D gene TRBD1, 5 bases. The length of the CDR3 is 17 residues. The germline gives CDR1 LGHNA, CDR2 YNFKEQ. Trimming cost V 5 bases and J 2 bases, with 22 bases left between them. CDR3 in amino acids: CASSLRPPIDRAYEQYF. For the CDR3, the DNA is TGTGCCAGCAGCTTACGCCCTCCCATTGACAGAGCCTACGAGCAGTACTTC.

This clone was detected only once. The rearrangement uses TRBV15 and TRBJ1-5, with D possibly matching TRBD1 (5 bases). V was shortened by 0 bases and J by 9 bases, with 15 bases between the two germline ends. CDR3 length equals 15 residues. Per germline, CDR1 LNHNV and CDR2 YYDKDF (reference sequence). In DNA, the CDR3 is TGTGCCACCAGCAGAGATCGGGGGACCCGCAGGCCCCAGCATTTT. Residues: CATSRDRGTRRPQHF.